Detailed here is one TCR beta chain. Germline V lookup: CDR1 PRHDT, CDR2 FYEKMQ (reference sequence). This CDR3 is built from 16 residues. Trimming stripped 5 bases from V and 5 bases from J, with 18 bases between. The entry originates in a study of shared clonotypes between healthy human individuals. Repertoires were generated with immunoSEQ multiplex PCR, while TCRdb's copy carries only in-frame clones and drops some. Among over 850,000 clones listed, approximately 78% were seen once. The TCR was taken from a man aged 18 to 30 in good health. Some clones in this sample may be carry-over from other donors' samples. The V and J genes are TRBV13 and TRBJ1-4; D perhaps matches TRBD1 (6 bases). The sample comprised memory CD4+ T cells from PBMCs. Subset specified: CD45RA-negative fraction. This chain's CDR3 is CASSTLTDRINEKLFF. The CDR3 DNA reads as TGTGCCAGCAGCACCCTCACCGACAGGATAAATGAAAAACTGTTTTTT.